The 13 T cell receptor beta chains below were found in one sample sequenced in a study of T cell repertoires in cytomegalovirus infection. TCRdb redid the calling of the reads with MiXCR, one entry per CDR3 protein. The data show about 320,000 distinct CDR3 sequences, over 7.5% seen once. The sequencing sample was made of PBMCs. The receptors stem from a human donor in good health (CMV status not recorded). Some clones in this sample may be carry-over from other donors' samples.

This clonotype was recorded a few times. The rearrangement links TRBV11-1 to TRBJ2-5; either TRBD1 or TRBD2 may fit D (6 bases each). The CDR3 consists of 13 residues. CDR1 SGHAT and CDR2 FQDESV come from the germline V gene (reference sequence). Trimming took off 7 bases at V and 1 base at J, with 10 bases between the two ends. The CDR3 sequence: CASKWGAQETQYF. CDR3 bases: TGTGCCAGCAAGTGGGGGGCCCAAGAGACCCAGTACTTC.

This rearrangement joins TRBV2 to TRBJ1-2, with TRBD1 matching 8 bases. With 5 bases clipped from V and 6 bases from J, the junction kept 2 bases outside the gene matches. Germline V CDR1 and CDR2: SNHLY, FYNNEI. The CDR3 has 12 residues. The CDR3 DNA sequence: TGTGCCAGCAGTCGGACAGGGAATGGCTACACCTTC. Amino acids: CASSRTGNGYTF.

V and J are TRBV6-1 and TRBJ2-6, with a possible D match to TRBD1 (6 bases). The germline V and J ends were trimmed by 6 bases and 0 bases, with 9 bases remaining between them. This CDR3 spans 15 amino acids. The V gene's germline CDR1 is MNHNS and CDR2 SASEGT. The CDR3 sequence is CASSDRNSGANVLTF. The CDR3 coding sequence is TGTGCCAGCAGCGACAGGAACTCTGGGGCCAACGTCCTGACTTTC.

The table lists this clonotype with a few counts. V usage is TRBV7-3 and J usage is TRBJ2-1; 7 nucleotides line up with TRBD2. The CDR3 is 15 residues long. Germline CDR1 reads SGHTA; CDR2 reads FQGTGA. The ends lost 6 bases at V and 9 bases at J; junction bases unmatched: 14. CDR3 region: CASSRGRPWEGEQFF. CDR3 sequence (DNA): TGTGCCAGCAGTCGGGGACGGCCTTGGGAGGGTGAGCAGTTCTTC.

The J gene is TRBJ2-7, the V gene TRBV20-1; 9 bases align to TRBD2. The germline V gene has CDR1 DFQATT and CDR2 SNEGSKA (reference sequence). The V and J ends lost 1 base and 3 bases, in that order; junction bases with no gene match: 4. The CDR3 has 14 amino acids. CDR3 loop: CSARVVAGVYEQYF. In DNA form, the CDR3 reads TGCAGTGCTAGAGTGGTAGCGGGGGTCTACGAGCAGTACTTC.

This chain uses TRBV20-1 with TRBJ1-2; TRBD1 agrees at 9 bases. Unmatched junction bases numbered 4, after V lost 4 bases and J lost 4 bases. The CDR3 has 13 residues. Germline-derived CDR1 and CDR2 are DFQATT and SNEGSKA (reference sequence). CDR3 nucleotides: TGCAGTGCTATCAACAGGGGGCGCTATGGCTACACCTTC. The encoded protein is CSAINRGRYGYTF.

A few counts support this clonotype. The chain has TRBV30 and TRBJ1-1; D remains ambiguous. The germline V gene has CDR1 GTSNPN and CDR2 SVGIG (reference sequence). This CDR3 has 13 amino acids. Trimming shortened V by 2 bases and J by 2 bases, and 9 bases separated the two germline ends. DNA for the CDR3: TGTGCCTGGAGTAGGAACTCTAACACTGAAGCTTTCTTT. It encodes CAWSRNSNTEAFF.

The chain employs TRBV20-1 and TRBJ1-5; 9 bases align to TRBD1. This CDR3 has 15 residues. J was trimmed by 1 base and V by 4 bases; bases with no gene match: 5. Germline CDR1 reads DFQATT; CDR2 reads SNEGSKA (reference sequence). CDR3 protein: CSATTGGRSNQPQHF. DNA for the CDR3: TGCAGTGCTACCACAGGGGGCAGGAGCAATCAGCCCCAGCATTTT.

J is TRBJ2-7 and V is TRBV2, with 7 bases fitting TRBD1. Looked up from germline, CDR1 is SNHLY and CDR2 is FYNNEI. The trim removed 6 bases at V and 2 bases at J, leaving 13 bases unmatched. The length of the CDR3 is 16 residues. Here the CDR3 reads CASSDGHRGRTYEQYF. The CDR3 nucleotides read TGTGCCAGCAGCGACGGGCACAGGGGAAGAACCTACGAGCAGTACTTC. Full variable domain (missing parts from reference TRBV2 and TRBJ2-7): EPEVTQTPSHQVTQMGQEVILRCVPISNHLYFYWYRQILGQKVEFLVSFYNNEISEKSEIFDDQFSVERPDGSNFTLKIRSTKLEDSAMYFCASSDGHRGRTYEQYFGPGTRLTVT.

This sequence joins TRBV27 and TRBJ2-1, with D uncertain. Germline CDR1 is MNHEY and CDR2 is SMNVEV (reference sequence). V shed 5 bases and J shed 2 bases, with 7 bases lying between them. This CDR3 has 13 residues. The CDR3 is CASSTPPYNEQFF. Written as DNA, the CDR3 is TGTGCCAGCAGTACACCCCCCTACAATGAGCAGTTCTTC.

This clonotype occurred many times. CDR3 sequence reads: CAISERGSSYNSPLHF. The CDR3 coding sequence is TGTGCCATCAGTGAGCGGGGGAGCTCCTATAATTCACCCCTCCACTTT. This chain links TRBV10-3 with TRBJ1-6; possibly TRBD1 for D (5 bases). The CDR3 sequence is 16 residues long. V was shortened by 2 bases and J by 0 bases, with 8 bases between the two germline ends. Germline-derived CDR1 and CDR2 are ENHRY and SYGVKD.

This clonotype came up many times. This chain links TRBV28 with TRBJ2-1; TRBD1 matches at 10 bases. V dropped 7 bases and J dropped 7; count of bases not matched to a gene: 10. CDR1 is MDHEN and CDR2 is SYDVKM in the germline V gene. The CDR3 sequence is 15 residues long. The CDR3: CASTSSGQGQNEQFF. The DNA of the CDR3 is TGTGCCAGCACTTCTTCGGGACAGGGGCAAAATGAGCAGTTCTTC.

The DNA of the CDR3 is TGCGCCAGCAGCTACTTTGGTGAGCAGTTCTTC. As protein: CASSYFGEQFF. This chain joins TRBV5-1 and TRBJ2-1; D is uncertain. The CDR3 runs to 11 residues. Germline lookup yields CDR1 SGHRS and CDR2 YFSETQ. Trimming removed 3 bases at V and 9 bases at J, with 7 bases between. Full variable domain (remainder filled in from reference TRBV5-1 and TRBJ2-1): KAGVTQTPRYLIKTRGQQVTLSCSPISGHRSVSWYQQTPGQGLQFLFEYFSETQRNKGNFPGRFSGRQFSNSRSEMNVSTLELGDSALYLCASSYFGEQFFGPGTRLTVL.